What follows are 26 T cell receptor beta chains derived from one specimen sequenced in a study of blood T cell repertoires in COVID-19. The protocol was immunoSEQ multiplex PCR, while the TCRdb copy is restricted to in-frame clones and leaves out a portion. The sample has about 45,000 clones, 89% seen once; the top ten hold about 0.36%. Sequenced material: peripheral blood. Receptors originate from a human donor in a cohort sampled during active COVID-19.

The rearrangement joins TRBV14 to TRBJ2-5; D might be TRBD2 (6 bases). V was cut by 6 bases and J by 2 bases, with 13 bases left in between. Per the germline V gene, CDR1 is SGHDN and CDR2 is FVKESK. The CDR3 sequence is 14 residues long. CDR3 bases: TGTGCCAGCAGTCGGGGACTGACTCAAGAGACCCAGTACTTC. Residues: CASSRGLTQETQYF.

The CDR3 DNA is TGTGCCAGCAGCCCTACAGGGTTGGAAGCTTTCTTT. Translated, it gives CASSPTGLEAFF. The rearrangement links TRBV9 to TRBJ1-1, with D tentatively TRBD1 (6 bases). The CDR3 sequence is 12 residues long. Germline CDR1 is SGDLS and CDR2 is YYNGEE. Trimming shortened V by 4 bases and J by 8 bases, and 12 bases separated the two germline ends.

The CDR3 reads CASSGDRGNTEAFF. The CDR3 bases are TGTGCCAGCAGTGGAGACAGGGGGAACACTGAAGCTTTCTTT. The gene calls are TRBV25-1 and TRBJ1-1, with 8 bases identical to TRBD1. This CDR3 has 14 amino acids. Germline CDR1 MGHDK, CDR2 SYGVNS. With V trimmed by 4 bases and J by 1 base, 2 bases remained unmatched.

This chain links TRBV5-1 with TRBJ1-2; 12 nucleotides match TRBD1. The junction had 10 bases not matched to a gene; V was cut back by 6 bases and J by 7 bases. The CDR3 runs to 15 residues. Germline CDR1 reads SGHRS; CDR2 reads YFSETQ. CDR3 in amino acids: CASTEGGQGAFGYTF. CDR3 DNA sequence: TGCGCCAGCACCGAAGGGGGACAGGGGGCGTTTGGCTACACCTTC. The complete variable domain, with remaining parts taken from reference TRBV5-1 and TRBJ1-2, reads KAGVTQTPRYLIKTRGQQVTLSCSPISGHRSVSWYQQTPGQGLQFLFEYFSETQRNKGNFPGRFSGRQFSNSRSEMNVSTLELGDSALYLCASTEGGQGAFGYTFGSGTRLTVV.

This clone was seen only once. The chain links TRBV5-1 to TRBJ2-7; maybe TRBD1 (5 bases). The CDR3 runs 13 residues. Trimming left V 2 bases short and J 1 base short, with 7 bases between. Germline V gene sequence: CDR1 SGHRS, CDR2 YFSETQ. The CDR3 loop is CASSFDSSYEQYF. The CDR3 DNA reads TGCGCCAGCAGCTTCGACAGTTCCTACGAGCAGTACTTC.

This chain uses TRBV6-5 with TRBJ1-5; maybe TRBD1 (6 bases). CDR1 is MNHEY and CDR2 is SVGAGI in the germline V gene. V was pared by 7 bases and J by 0 bases, with 13 bases between. The CDR3 is 15 amino acids. The CDR3 sequence is CASTETGYSNQPQHF. In nucleotides, the CDR3 is TGTGCCAGCACCGAGACAGGATATAGCAATCAGCCCCAGCATTTT.

The rearrangement joins TRBV7-9 to TRBJ2-7; tentative D call: TRBD1 (6 bases). The germline CDR1 and CDR2 sequences are SEHNR and FQNEAQ (reference sequence). Trimming took off 1 base at V and 6 bases at J, with 13 bases between the two ends. CDR3 size: 14 residues. The chain's CDR3 is CASSLGGHFSEQYF. Written as DNA, the CDR3 is TGTGCCAGCAGCTTAGGGGGGCATTTCTCCGAGCAGTACTTC.

The rearrangement uses TRBV6-2 or TRBV6-3 and TRBJ2-7, with a possible D match to TRBD1 (6 bases). CDR3 length equals 15 residues. The V and J ends lost 0 bases and 3 bases respectively, with 12 bases between them. Germline V CDR1 and CDR2: MNHEY, SVGEGT. CDR3 sequence: CASSYSYSRGYEQYF. CDR3 coding DNA: TGTGCCAGCAGTTACTCTTATTCCAGGGGCTACGAGCAGTACTTC.

V usage is TRBV3-1 (or the pseudogene TRBV3-2) and J usage is TRBJ2-6, with D possibly being TRBD1 (5 bases). Per the germline V gene, CDR1 is LGHDT and CDR2 is YNNKEL (reference sequence). The CDR3 loop spans 16 amino acids. Deletions cut 2 bases from V and 4 bases from J, with 12 bases between. In DNA, the CDR3 is TGTGCCAGCAGCCAACTTGACAGATCCGGGGCCAACGTCCTGACTTTC. Translating it yields CASSQLDRSGANVLTF.

This clone was counted once. V and J are TRBV3-1 (or the pseudogene TRBV3-2) and TRBJ1-4, with 7 nucleotides matching TRBD1. Germline CDR1 LGHDT, CDR2 YNNKEL (reference sequence). Trimming at V came to 2 bases and at J to 3 bases, leaving 6 bases not matched to a gene. The CDR3 is made up of 16 amino acids. CDR3 bases: TGTGCCAGCAGCCAACGGACAGGCGGGGCTAATGAAAAACTGTTTTTT. Translation gives CASSQRTGGANEKLFF.

The J gene is TRBJ1-2, the V gene TRBV2; a possible D gene is TRBD1 (5 bases). Germline loops: CDR1 SNHLY, CDR2 FYNNEI. The germline V and J ends were trimmed by 4 bases and 2 bases, with 8 bases remaining between them. This CDR3 region has 13 residues. The DNA of the CDR3 is TGTGCCAGCAGTGGGGACTCCAACTATGGCTACACCTTC. Its translation is CASSGDSNYGYTF. The full variable domain, completed using reference TRBV2 and TRBJ1-2, is EPEVTQTPSHQVTQMGQEVILRCVPISNHLYFYWYRQILGQKVEFLVSFYNNEISEKSEIFDDQFSVERPDGSNFTLKIRSTKLEDSAMYFCASSGDSNYGYTFGSGTRLTVV.

V usage is TRBV15 and J usage is TRBJ1-1, with 9 bases aligning to TRBD1. Germline assignment: CDR1 LNHNV and CDR2 YYDKDF (reference sequence). Trimming took 0 bases from V and 0 from J; bases not matched to a gene: 8. There are 18 residues in the CDR3. DNA for the CDR3: TGTGCCACCAGCAGAGAAAATTTCGGGACAGGGATGAACACTGAAGCTTTCTTT. It specifies CATSRENFGTGMNTEAFF.

This rearrangement joins TRBV7-9 to TRBJ2-3; D might be TRBD1 (6 bases). This CDR3 is 14 amino acids long. Germline V CDR1 and CDR2: SEHNR, FQNEAQ (reference sequence). Trimming pared 5 bases from V and 1 base from J, leaving 10 bases between. The CDR3 DNA reads TGTGCCAGCAGCCGGGACACCCGCACAGATACGCAGTATTTT. Translation gives CASSRDTRTDTQYF.

The gene calls are TRBV6-6 and TRBJ1-2; D is uncertain. There are 13 residues in the CDR3. The V end was cut by 6 bases, the J end by 3 bases, with 11 bases between. Germline values: CDR1 MNHNY, CDR2 SVGAGI (reference sequence). CDR3 nucleotide sequence: TGTGCCAGCAGGGAGGAGGGTTACTATGGCTACACCTTC. Its translation: CASREEGYYGYTF.

This sequence joins TRBV2 and TRBJ1-1; the D is unclear. The CDR3 covers 14 residues. Germline CDR1 and CDR2: SNHLY and FYNNEI. Trimming stripped 2 bases from V and 0 bases from J, with 7 bases between. CDR3 sequence: CASSEQAMNTEAFF. CDR3 DNA: TGTGCCAGCAGTGAACAGGCTATGAACACTGAAGCTTTCTTT.

CDR3: CASRSSNQPQHF. The CDR3 DNA follows: TGTGCCAGCCGTTCGAGCAATCAGCCCCAGCATTTT. This chain uses TRBV6-2 or TRBV6-3 with TRBJ1-5; D ambiguous. The CDR3 has 12 amino acids. Germline V gene data show CDR1 as MNHEY and CDR2 as SVGEGT. V was trimmed by 8 bases and J by 1 base, leaving 6 bases between them.

The chain is built from TRBV7-2 and TRBJ1-5, with a weak D call TRBD1 (6 bases). Germline V CDR1 and CDR2: SGHTA, FQGNSA. Trimming left V 5 bases short and J 2 bases short, with 10 bases between. The CDR3 sequence is 14 residues long. This chain's CDR3 is CASSLRQGNQPQHF. The CDR3 DNA follows: TGTGCCAGCAGCCTCAGACAGGGCAATCAGCCCCAGCATTTT.

The chain couples TRBV6-5 to TRBJ1-1; 10 nucleotides agree with TRBD1. Trimming removed 6 bases from V and 6 bases from J; junction bases left unmatched: 7. The CDR3 extends over 14 amino acids. Germline loops: CDR1 MNHEY, CDR2 SVGAGI. The CDR3 spells CASRDGQGGAEAFF. Written as DNA, the CDR3 is TGTGCCAGCAGAGACGGACAGGGGGGTGCTGAAGCTTTCTTT.

V gene TRBV11-2 combines with J gene TRBJ1-3, with D unresolved. The length of the CDR3 is 14 residues. The ends were cut back, 5 bases at V and 1 base at J, with 9 bases in the middle. Germline CDR1 SGHAT, CDR2 FQNNGV. This CDR3 is CASSPRDSGNTIYF. The CDR3 DNA reads as TGTGCCAGCAGCCCTAGAGATTCTGGAAACACCATATATTTT.

This sequence joins TRBV19 and TRBJ1-4; D uncertain. V was trimmed by 1 base and J by 0 bases, leaving 12 bases between them. This CDR3 contains 17 residues. CDR1 is LNHDA, CDR2 SQIVND, per germline (reference sequence). The CDR3 DNA follows: TGTGCCAGTAGTATAGCGTACAGATCTGCAACTAATGAAAAACTGTTTTTT. This translates into CASSIAYRSATNEKLFF. The full variable domain, its missing parts supplied by reference TRBV19 and TRBJ1-4, is DGGITQSPKYLFRKEGQNVTLSCEQNLNHDAMYWYRQDPGQGLRLIYYSQIVNDFQKGDIAEGYSVSREKKESFPLTVTSAQKNPTAFYLCASSIAYRSATNEKLFFGSGTQLSVL.

This rearrangement joins TRBV6-5 to TRBJ1-1; TRBD1 is a possible D gene (5 bases). The length of the CDR3 is 13 residues. Per germline, CDR1 MNHEY and CDR2 SVGAGI. V shed 8 bases and J shed 5 bases, with 15 bases lying between them. CDR3 in DNA: TGTGCCAGCGTTCTAATGGGGGGTACTGAAGCTTTCTTT. Translating gives CASVLMGGTEAFF.

This chain uses TRBV11-2 with TRBJ1-3, with D uncertain. Between the trimmed V and J ends, which lost 10 bases and 2 bases, there was a span of 12 bases. The CDR3 is 13 amino acids. Per germline, CDR1 SGHAT and CDR2 FQNNGV. CDR3: CATRSYTGNTIYF. CDR3 nucleotide sequence: TGTGCCACCAGGTCTTATACTGGAAACACCATATATTTT.

The chain has TRBV4-3 and TRBJ1-4, with a possible D match to TRBD1 (5 bases). CDR1 is LGHNA, CDR2 YSLEER, per germline. Between the trimmed V and J ends, which lost 0 bases and 1 base, there was a span of 12 bases. The CDR3 has 17 residues. The CDR3 protein is CASSQDRRGRTNEKLFF. DNA for the CDR3: TGCGCCAGCAGCCAAGATCGTCGGGGGAGAACTAATGAAAAACTGTTTTTT.

This clone was seen only a few times. The rearrangement links TRBV5-4 to TRBJ2-7; D remains ambiguous. V was cut by 7 bases and J by 6 bases, with 14 bases left in between. This CDR3 is 12 amino acids long. Looked up from germline, CDR1 is SGHNT and CDR2 is YYREEE (reference sequence). The CDR3 sequence is CASYSRSGEQYF. DNA for the CDR3: TGTGCCAGCTACTCGAGATCGGGCGAGCAGTACTTC.

The chain joins TRBV12-3 or TRBV12-4 to TRBJ2-3, with 7 bases identical to TRBD1. This CDR3 comprises 13 residues. The ends lost 5 bases at V and 5 bases at J; junction bases unmatched: 4. CDR3 bases: TGTGCCAGCAGTCCGACAGGGATAGATACGCAGTATTTT. Translation: CASSPTGIDTQYF.

The rearrangement uses TRBV19 and TRBJ1-1; D remains unclear. Germline V gives CDR1 LNHDA, CDR2 SQIVND (reference sequence). The CDR3 covers 13 residues. Deletions cut 5 bases from V and 1 base from J, with 8 bases between. The CDR3 is CASSYQENTEAFF. CDR3 DNA: TGTGCCAGTAGTTATCAGGAGAACACTGAAGCTTTCTTT.